The 32 T cell receptor beta chains below all came from one sample that was sequenced in a study of blood T cell repertoires in COVID-19. Libraries were prepared by immunoSEQ multiplex PCR; TCRdb keeps only in-frame clonotypes and omits some of them. Of about 250,000 clones listed, 88% were seen once; the top ten hold approximately 6%. The sequenced material came from peripheral blood. The receptors were sampled from a woman in her thirties with COVID-19, enrolled during active disease.

V usage is TRBV5-1 and J usage is TRBJ2-2, with D unresolved. The V and J ends lost 2 bases and 6 bases respectively, with 17 bases between them. Germline V lookup: CDR1 SGHRS, CDR2 YFSETQ. CDR3 length: 16 amino acids. The CDR3, as DNA: TGCGCCAGCAGCTTACAACCACAGTCGGAATCCGGGGAGCTGTTTTTT. The encoded protein is CASSLQPQSESGELFF.

The chain has TRBV2 and TRBJ2-1; possibly TRBD1 for D (6 bases). Trimming shortened V by 6 bases and J by 5 bases, and 17 bases separated the two germline ends. This CDR3 region has 15 residues. Germline V gene sequence: CDR1 SNHLY, CDR2 FYNNEI. This CDR3 reads CASSPEGTNNNEQFF. CDR3 coding DNA: TGTGCCAGCAGCCCCGAAGGGACAAACAACAATGAGCAGTTCTTC.

The gene calls are TRBV5-1 and TRBJ2-3; 12 positions match TRBD1. The ends lost 2 bases at V and 9 bases at J; junction bases unmatched: 13. Germline V gene sequence: CDR1 SGHRS, CDR2 YFSETQ. There are 17 residues in the CDR3. The CDR3 coding sequence is TGCGCCAGCAGCTTCCCGGGACAGGGGGCCTCGGCGGGGACGCAGTATTTT. Encoded protein: CASSFPGQGASAGTQYF.

The chain employs TRBV7-2 and TRBJ2-5; 9 bases map to TRBD2. The CDR3 covers 16 residues. V was clipped by 5 bases and J by 0 bases; unmatched bases: 7. The germline gives CDR1 SGHTA, CDR2 FQGNSA. The CDR3 spells CASSPGSGGNQETQYF. The CDR3 DNA reads as TGTGCCAGCAGCCCGGGGAGCGGGGGGAACCAAGAGACCCAGTACTTC.

The chain recombines TRBV13 with TRBJ2-5, with D possibly being TRBD1 (6 bases). Germline loops: CDR1 PRHDT, CDR2 FYEKMQ (reference sequence). This CDR3 spans 14 amino acids. V lost 5 bases and J lost 4, with 14 bases in between. CDR3 DNA: TGTGCCAGCAGCCGAGTCAACAGGGCAGAGACCCAGTACTTC. Its protein is CASSRVNRAETQYF.

The CDR3: CASSQVTGGTGELFF. For the CDR3, the DNA is TGTGCCAGCAGCCAAGTGACAGGAGGAACCGGGGAGCTGTTTTTT. The gene calls are TRBV3-1 (or the pseudogene TRBV3-2) and TRBJ2-2; D is perhaps TRBD1 (6 bases). The germline gives CDR1 LGHDT, CDR2 YNNKEL (reference sequence). V was shortened by 1 base and J by 5 bases, with 11 bases between the two germline ends. The CDR3 loop spans 15 amino acids.

The chain uses TRBV5-4 and TRBJ2-3; 7 bases agree with TRBD1. Germline values: CDR1 SGHNT, CDR2 YYREEE (reference sequence). V lost 1 base, J lost 6 bases, and 5 bases stayed unmatched. The length of the CDR3 is 14 residues. The chain's CDR3 is CASSLKGAVDTQYF. DNA of the CDR3: TGTGCCAGCAGCTTGAAGGGGGCGGTGGATACGCAGTATTTT.

The chain joins TRBV5-1 to TRBJ2-5; TRBD2 is a possible D gene (5 bases). Trimming shortened V by 0 bases and J by 5 bases, and 17 bases separated the two germline ends. Germline values: CDR1 SGHRS, CDR2 YFSETQ. This CDR3 is built from 16 residues. The CDR3 nucleotides read TGCGCCAGCAGCTTGGCCCCCGCTAGCAACGGGGAGACCCAGTACTTC. Amino acids: CASSLAPASNGETQYF.

This clone was seen a single time. The chain has TRBV9 and TRBJ1-1, with 8 nucleotides matching TRBD1. The CDR3 loop spans 15 amino acids. The ends lost 0 bases at V and 1 base at J; junction bases unmatched: 2. Germline-derived CDR1 and CDR2 are SGDLS and YYNGEE. CDR3 sequence reads: CASSVGTGPNTEAFF. The CDR3 DNA is TGTGCCAGCAGCGTAGGGACAGGGCCGAACACTGAAGCTTTCTTT. The whole variable domain, filled in from reference TRBV9 and TRBJ1-1, reads DSGVTQTPKHLITATGQRVTLRCSPRSGDLSVYWYQQSLDQGLQFLIQYYNGEERAKGNILERFSAQQFPDLHSELNLSSLELGDSALYFCASSVGTGPNTEAFFGQGTRLTVV.

The chain links TRBV19 to TRBJ2-1; no firm D call. Per the germline V gene, CDR1 is LNHDA and CDR2 is SQIVND (reference sequence). This CDR3 has 15 residues. V was pared by 3 bases and J by 7 bases, with 16 bases between. CDR3 bases: TGTGCCAGTAGTATCAAAGGCAGGCCAAGGAATGAGCAGTTCTTC. Residues: CASSIKGRPRNEQFF.

The genes are TRBV5-1 and TRBJ2-1; 10 bases match TRBD2. Germline trimming cut 7 bases from V and 8 bases from J; bases unmatched to any gene: 9. Germline V CDR1 and CDR2: SGHRS, YFSETQ. The CDR3 contains 14 residues. CDR3 region: CASGQGLAFDEQFF. The CDR3 coding sequence is TGCGCCAGCGGACAGGGACTAGCGTTCGATGAGCAGTTCTTC.

This sequence joins TRBV2 and TRBJ2-5; 7 nucleotides align to TRBD1. The CDR3 sequence is 15 residues long. J gave up 2 bases and V 4 bases, and 7 bases lay outside the gene matches. Germline CDR1 and CDR2: SNHLY and FYNNEI. DNA of the CDR3: TGTGCCAGCAGTGTTGAGGGGGCCATACAAGAGACCCAGTACTTC. It codes for CASSVEGAIQETQYF.

This rearrangement joins TRBV5-1 to TRBJ2-6, with D hard to call. The CDR3 extends over 15 amino acids. Germline CDR1 reads SGHRS; CDR2 reads YFSETQ. The germline V and J ends were trimmed by 4 bases and 1 base, with 9 bases remaining between them. The CDR3 DNA sequence: TGCGCCAGCAGCCTAACCACGTCTGGGGCCAACGTCCTGACTTTC. Encoded protein: CASSLTTSGANVLTF. Full variable domain (rest looked up from reference TRBV5-1 and TRBJ2-6): KAGVTQTPRYLIKTRGQQVTLSCSPISGHRSVSWYQQTPGQGLQFLFEYFSETQRNKGNFPGRFSGRQFSNSRSEMNVSTLELGDSALYLCASSLTTSGANVLTFGAGSRLTVL.

This chain joins TRBV7-9 and TRBJ2-5, with TRBD1 identical over 7 bases. Per germline, CDR1 SEHNR and CDR2 FQNEAQ (reference sequence). This CDR3 has 13 residues. V trimming: 3 bases; J trimming: 3 bases; junction bases outside the gene matches: 1. CDR3 in amino acids: CASSLGQKETQYF. The CDR3 coding sequence is TGTGCCAGCAGCTTGGGACAGAAAGAGACCCAGTACTTC.

The gene calls are TRBV29-1 and TRBJ2-1; 7 positions match TRBD1. V shed 7 bases, J shed 2 bases, and the junction held 8 bases outside the gene matches. CDR3 size: 14 residues. The germline gives CDR1 SQVTM, CDR2 ANQGSEA. The CDR3 is CSGATGWTYNEQFF. As DNA, the CDR3 is TGCAGCGGAGCGACAGGGTGGACCTACAATGAGCAGTTCTTC.

The chain uses TRBV15 and TRBJ2-7; no clear D. This CDR3 has 15 amino acids. Trimming stripped 0 bases from V and 4 bases from J, with 13 bases between. CDR1 and CDR2 from the germline V gene are LNHNV and YYDKDF (reference sequence). Here the CDR3 reads CATSRDSTGGYEQYF. CDR3 in DNA: TGTGCCACCAGCAGAGATTCAACGGGTGGGTACGAGCAGTACTTC.

V usage is TRBV6-5 and J usage is TRBJ2-7; 8 nucleotides agree with TRBD2. V lost 2 bases to trimming and J lost 3 bases; unmatched junction nucleotides: 6. The CDR3 covers 15 residues. The germline V gene has CDR1 MNHEY and CDR2 SVGAGI. CDR3 residues: CASSYGVAGFYEQYV. The CDR3 DNA follows: TGTGCCAGCAGTTACGGGGTAGCGGGGTTCTACGAGCAGTACGTC.

This clone was seen a single time. This chain connects TRBV7-2 to TRBJ2-1; 11 bases align to TRBD2. This CDR3 contains 16 residues. Per germline, CDR1 SGHTA and CDR2 FQGNSA. The V gene end was trimmed by 6 bases and the J gene end by 4 bases; junction bases not matched to a gene: 8. In DNA form, the CDR3 reads TGTGCCAGCAGAGCCACCATAGCGGGAGGGTACAATGAGCAGTTCTTC. Amino acids: CASRATIAGGYNEQFF.

The chain employs TRBV24-1 and TRBJ2-3; D might be TRBD2 (5 bases). The CDR3 totals 14 residues. V was shortened by 3 bases and J by 6 bases, with 12 bases between the two germline ends. CDR1 is KGHDR, CDR2 SFDVKD, per germline. In DNA, the CDR3 is TGTGCCACCAGTGATGCTCTCGCGGGCGATACGCAGTATTTT. Translation gives CATSDALAGDTQYF.

V usage is TRBV29-1 and J usage is TRBJ1-1; the D gene is possibly TRBD1 (5 bases). CDR3 length: 13 residues. Trimming stripped 4 bases from V and 1 base from J, with 10 bases between. Per the germline V gene, CDR1 is SQVTM and CDR2 is ANQGSEA. CDR3 sequence: CSVVGGWNTEAFF. For the CDR3, the DNA is TGCAGCGTTGTGGGGGGGTGGAACACTGAAGCTTTCTTT.

The chain employs TRBV6-5 and TRBJ1-2; 7 bases fit TRBD1. The CDR3 sequence is 15 residues long. CDR1 is MNHEY, CDR2 SVGAGI, per germline. After removal of 6 bases from V and 4 bases from J, the junction contained 11 bases not matched to a gene. CDR3 protein: CASSPGQARGYGYTF. The CDR3 bases are TGTGCCAGCAGCCCAGGACAGGCTCGTGGCTATGGCTACACCTTC.

This clone was detected a few times. The chain has TRBV2 and TRBJ1-1; 7 bases match TRBD1. V dropped 8 bases and J dropped 7; count of bases not matched to a gene: 10. The germline V gene has CDR1 SNHLY and CDR2 FYNNEI. This CDR3 region has 13 residues. CDR3 nucleotides: TGTGCCAGCCGCCGACAGGGTAGTGGTGAAGCTTTCTTT. As protein: CASRRQGSGEAFF.

This chain joins TRBV5-4 and TRBJ2-3; tentative D call: TRBD1 (5 bases). CDR1 and CDR2 (germline): SGHNT, YYREEE (reference sequence). V was clipped by 7 bases and J by 1 base, with 10 bases between them. The CDR3 has 13 residues. In DNA, the CDR3 is TGTGCCAGCGGGCCACAGGGCACAGATACGCAGTATTTT. Its protein product is CASGPQGTDTQYF.

The V gene is TRBV9, the J gene TRBJ2-1, with 7 bases matching TRBD2. V lost 0 bases and J lost 4; bases outside the gene matches: 4. CDR3 length: 15 residues. Per the germline V gene, CDR1 is SGDLS and CDR2 is YYNGEE. The CDR3 nucleotides are TGTGCCAGCAGCGTAGGGCTAGCGGATTACAATGAGCAGTTCTTC. This codes for CASSVGLADYNEQFF.

This clone appeared a single time. V and J are TRBV27 and TRBJ2-2; TRBD1 might be the D (6 bases). This CDR3 has 15 residues. Germline V gene data show CDR1 as MNHEY and CDR2 as SMNVEV (reference sequence). Trimming shortened V by 2 bases and J by 7 bases, and 14 bases separated the two germline ends. CDR3 sequence: CASSLESRGGGELFF. DNA of the CDR3: TGTGCCAGCAGTTTAGAGTCCAGGGGTGGCGGGGAGCTGTTTTTT.

The chain carries TRBV5-1 and TRBJ1-1; D is perhaps TRBD1 (6 bases). This CDR3 is built from 13 residues. Trimming pared 0 bases from V and 5 bases from J, leaving 8 bases between. The germline CDR1 and CDR2 sequences are SGHRS and YFSETQ. Here the CDR3 reads CASSLGTGTEAFF. The CDR3 coding sequence is TGCGCCAGCAGCTTGGGTACAGGGACTGAAGCTTTCTTT.

This chain connects TRBV18 to TRBJ2-1; the match to TRBD1 covers 7 bases. The ends lost 4 bases at V and 2 bases at J; junction bases unmatched: 5. There are 15 residues in the CDR3. Per the germline V gene, CDR1 is KGHSH and CDR2 is LQKENI. CDR3 sequence (DNA): TGTGCCAGCTCACAACCGGGACAGCCCTACAATGAGCAGTTCTTC. Translating it yields CASSQPGQPYNEQFF.

The chain uses TRBV5-4 and TRBJ2-3, with TRBD1 matching 7 bases. Germline CDR1 reads SGHNT; CDR2 reads YYREEE (reference sequence). J lost 1 base, V lost 2 bases, and 4 bases had no gene match. The CDR3 is 15 amino acids. The CDR3: CASSFQGDGTDTQYF. CDR3 DNA: TGTGCCAGCAGCTTTCAGGGGGATGGCACAGATACGCAGTATTTT.

CDR3 amino acids: CASNPVPGQLSPYEQYV. The CDR3, as DNA: TGTGCCAGCAACCCGGTACCGGGACAGCTCTCCCCCTACGAGCAGTACGTC. V gene TRBV2 combines with J gene TRBJ2-7, with 7 bases matching TRBD1. Trimming took 7 bases from V and 2 from J; bases not matched to a gene: 17. CDR1 is SNHLY, CDR2 FYNNEI, per germline. The CDR3 length is 17 residues.

The rearrangement links TRBV6-2 or TRBV6-3 to TRBJ1-1; D not resolved. The CDR3 is made up of 11 amino acids. The V and J ends lost 0 bases and 10 bases respectively, with 6 bases between them. CDR1 is MNHEY and CDR2 is SVGEGT in the germline V gene. As DNA, the CDR3 is TGTGCCAGCAGTTACTCCGAGAGAGCTTTCTTT. Protein sequence: CASSYSERAFF.

The chain employs TRBV6-2 or TRBV6-3 and TRBJ2-2; D perhaps matches TRBD2 (6 bases). Germline CDR1 is MNHEY and CDR2 is SVGEGT. Deletions cut 6 bases from V and 4 bases from J, with 12 bases between. CDR3 size: 14 residues. CDR3: CASSRGLPTGELFF. CDR3 DNA: TGTGCCAGCAGCCGGGGACTCCCCACCGGGGAGCTGTTTTTT.

This clone was observed many times. In nucleotides, the CDR3 is TGTGCCAGCAGCCGCGGATTAACCTACGAGCAGTACGTC. This translates into CASSRGLTYEQYV. The J gene is TRBJ2-7, the V gene TRBV12-3 or TRBV12-4; D remains ambiguous. With 6 bases removed from V and 2 bases from J, the gap between germline ends came to 11 bases. The CDR3 is 13 residues long.